What follows describes a single TCR beta chain. Its matching antigen is unknown. This sample is part of a study of graft-versus-host responses after intestinal transplantation. Study summary: Induction using anti-thymocyte globulin, followed by tacrolimus and steroids for about 3 years, was given to all recipients.

General study points: Early HvG declines after transplant were associated with peak circulating GvH clone levels.

This CDR3 is 19 amino acids long. Profiling relied on immunoSEQ multiplex PCR, and the TCRdb table lists in-frame clones only, not all of them. The data contain roughly 100,000 clones, roughly 87% of them singletons. The rearrangement links TRBV12-2 to TRBJ2-3; the table names TRBD2, a call not compared with the DNA. TRBV12-2 is designated a pseudogene. This receptor was taken from a human donor who received an intestinal transplant. The sample consisted of unstimulated CD4+ T cells sorted from spleen or lymph node cells, taken before intestinal transplant. The CDR3 protein is CASRLPLIGRERCTDTQYF. In DNA, the CDR3 is TGTGCAAGTCGCTTACCCCTCATCGGGCGGGAAAGGTGTACAGATACGCAGTATTTT.